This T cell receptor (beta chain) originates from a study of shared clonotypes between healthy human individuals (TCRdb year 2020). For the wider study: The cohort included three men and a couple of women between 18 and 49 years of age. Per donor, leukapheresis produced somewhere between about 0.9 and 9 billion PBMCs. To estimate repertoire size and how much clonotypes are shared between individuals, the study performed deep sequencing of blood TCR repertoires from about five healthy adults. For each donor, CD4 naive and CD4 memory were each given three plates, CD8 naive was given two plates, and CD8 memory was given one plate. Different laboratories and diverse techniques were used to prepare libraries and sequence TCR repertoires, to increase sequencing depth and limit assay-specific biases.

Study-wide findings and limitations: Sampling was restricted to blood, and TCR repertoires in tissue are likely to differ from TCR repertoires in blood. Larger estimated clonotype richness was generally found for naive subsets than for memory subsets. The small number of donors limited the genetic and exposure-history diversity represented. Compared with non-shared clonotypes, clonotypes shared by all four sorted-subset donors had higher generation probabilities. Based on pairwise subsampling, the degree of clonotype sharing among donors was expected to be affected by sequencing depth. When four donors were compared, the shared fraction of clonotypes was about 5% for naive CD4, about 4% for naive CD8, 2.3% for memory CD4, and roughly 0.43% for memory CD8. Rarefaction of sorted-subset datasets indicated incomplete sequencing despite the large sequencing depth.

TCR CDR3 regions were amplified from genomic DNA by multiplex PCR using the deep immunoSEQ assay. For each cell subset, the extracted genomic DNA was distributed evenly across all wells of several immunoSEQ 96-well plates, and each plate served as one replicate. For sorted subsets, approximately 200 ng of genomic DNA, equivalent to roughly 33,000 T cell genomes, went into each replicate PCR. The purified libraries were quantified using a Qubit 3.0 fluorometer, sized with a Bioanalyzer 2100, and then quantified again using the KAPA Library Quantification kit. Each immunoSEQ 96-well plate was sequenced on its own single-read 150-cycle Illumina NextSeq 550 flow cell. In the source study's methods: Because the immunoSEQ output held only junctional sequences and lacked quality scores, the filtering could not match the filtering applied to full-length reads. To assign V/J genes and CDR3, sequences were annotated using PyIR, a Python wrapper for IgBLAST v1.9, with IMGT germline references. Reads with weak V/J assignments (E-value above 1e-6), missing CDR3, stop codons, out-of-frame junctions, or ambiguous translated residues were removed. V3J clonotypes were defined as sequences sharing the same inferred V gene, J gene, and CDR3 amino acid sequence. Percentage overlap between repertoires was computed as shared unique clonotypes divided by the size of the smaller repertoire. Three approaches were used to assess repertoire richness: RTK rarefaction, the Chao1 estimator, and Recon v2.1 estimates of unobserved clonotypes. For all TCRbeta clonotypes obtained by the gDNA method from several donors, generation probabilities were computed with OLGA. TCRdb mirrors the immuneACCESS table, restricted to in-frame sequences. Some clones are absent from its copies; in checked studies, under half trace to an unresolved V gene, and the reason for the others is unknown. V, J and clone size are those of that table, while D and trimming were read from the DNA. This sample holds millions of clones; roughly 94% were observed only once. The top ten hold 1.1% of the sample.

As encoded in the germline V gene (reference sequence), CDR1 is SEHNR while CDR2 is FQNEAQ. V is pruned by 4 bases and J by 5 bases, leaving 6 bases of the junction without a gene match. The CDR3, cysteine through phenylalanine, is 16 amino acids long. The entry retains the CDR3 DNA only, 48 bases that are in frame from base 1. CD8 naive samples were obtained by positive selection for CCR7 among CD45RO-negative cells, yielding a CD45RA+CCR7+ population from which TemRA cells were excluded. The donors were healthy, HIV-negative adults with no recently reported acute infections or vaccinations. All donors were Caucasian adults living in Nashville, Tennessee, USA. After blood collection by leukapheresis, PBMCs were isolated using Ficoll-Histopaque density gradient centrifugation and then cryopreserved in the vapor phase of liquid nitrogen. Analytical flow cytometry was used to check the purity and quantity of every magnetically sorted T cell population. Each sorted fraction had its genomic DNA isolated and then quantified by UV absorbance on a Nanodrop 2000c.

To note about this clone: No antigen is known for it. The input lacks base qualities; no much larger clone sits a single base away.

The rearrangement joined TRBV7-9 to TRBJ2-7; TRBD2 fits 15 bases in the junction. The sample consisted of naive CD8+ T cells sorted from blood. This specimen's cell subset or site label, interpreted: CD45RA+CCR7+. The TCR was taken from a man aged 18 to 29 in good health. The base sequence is TGTGCCAGCAGCTCGGGACTAGCGGGAGGTAATCACGAGCAGTACTTC. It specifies CASSSGLAGGNHEQYF.